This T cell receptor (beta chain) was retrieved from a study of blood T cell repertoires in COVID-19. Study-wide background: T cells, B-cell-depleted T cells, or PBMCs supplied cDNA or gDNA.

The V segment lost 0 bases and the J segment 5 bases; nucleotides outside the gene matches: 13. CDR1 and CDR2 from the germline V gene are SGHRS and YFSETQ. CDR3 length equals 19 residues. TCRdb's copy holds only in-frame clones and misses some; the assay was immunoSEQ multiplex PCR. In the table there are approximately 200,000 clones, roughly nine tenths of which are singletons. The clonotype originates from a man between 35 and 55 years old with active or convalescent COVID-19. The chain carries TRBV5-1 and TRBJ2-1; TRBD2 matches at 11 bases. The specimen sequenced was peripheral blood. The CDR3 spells CASSLASTSSGGLNNEQFF. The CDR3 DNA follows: TGCGCCAGCAGCTTGGCGTCAACATCTAGCGGGGGGCTCAACAATGAGCAGTTCTTC.